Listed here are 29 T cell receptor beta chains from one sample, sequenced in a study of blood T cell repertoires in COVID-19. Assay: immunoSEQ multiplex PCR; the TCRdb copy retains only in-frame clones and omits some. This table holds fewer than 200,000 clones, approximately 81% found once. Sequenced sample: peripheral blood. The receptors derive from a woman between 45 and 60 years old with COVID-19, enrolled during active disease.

CDR3 sequence (DNA): TGTGCCAGCAGTACCCTAGCCCAAAAGTCCCAGTACTTC. Its protein product is CASSTLAQKSQYF. The chain carries TRBV12-3 or TRBV12-4 and TRBJ2-5; tentative D call: TRBD2 (5 bases). V was pared by 5 bases and J by 9 bases, with 16 bases between. The CDR3 loop spans 13 amino acids.

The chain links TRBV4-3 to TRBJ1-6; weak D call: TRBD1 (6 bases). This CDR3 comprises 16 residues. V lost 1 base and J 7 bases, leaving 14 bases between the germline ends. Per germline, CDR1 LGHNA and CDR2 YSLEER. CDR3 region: CASSQGQGPPNSPLHF. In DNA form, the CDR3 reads TGCGCCAGCAGCCAAGGCCAGGGGCCGCCAAATTCACCCCTCCACTTT.

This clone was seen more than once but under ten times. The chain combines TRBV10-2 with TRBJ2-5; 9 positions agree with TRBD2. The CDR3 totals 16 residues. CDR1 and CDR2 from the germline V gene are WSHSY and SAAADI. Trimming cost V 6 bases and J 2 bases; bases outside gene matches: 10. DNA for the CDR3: TGCGCCAGCAGCCAGTTCCGTAGCGGGGGACAAGAGACCCAGTACTTC. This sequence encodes CASSQFRSGGQETQYF.

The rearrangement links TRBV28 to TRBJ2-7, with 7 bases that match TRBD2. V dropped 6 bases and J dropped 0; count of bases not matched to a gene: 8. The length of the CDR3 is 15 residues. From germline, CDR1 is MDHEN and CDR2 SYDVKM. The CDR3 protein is CASSPPAGDSYEQYF. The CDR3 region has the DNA TGTGCCAGCAGCCCTCCCGCGGGGGACTCCTACGAGCAGTACTTC.

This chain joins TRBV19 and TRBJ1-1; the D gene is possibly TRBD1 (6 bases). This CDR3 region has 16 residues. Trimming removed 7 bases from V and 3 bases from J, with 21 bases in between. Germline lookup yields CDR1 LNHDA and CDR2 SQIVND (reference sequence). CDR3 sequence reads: CASTEGGIPSDTEAFF. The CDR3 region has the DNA TGTGCCAGTACCGAGGGGGGGATCCCATCTGACACTGAAGCTTTCTTT.

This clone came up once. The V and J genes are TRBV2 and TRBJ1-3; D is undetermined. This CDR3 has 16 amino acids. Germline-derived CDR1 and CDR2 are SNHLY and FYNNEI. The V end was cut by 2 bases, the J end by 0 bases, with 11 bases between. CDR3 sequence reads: CASSELSGFSGNTIYF. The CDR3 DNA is TGTGCCAGCAGTGAATTATCCGGGTTCTCTGGAAACACCATATATTTT.

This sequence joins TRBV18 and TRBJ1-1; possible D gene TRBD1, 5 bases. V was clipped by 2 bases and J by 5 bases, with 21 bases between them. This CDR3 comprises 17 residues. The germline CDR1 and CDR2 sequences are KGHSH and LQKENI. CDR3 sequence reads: CASSPRGGFFGETEAFF. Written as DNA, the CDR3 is TGTGCCAGCTCACCAAGGGGTGGGTTTTTCGGCGAGACTGAAGCTTTCTTT. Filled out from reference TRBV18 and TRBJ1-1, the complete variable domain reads NAGVMQNPRHLVRRRGQEARLRCSPMKGHSHVYWYRQLPEEGLKFMVYLQKENIIDESGMPKERFSAEFPKEGPSILRIQQVVRGDSAAYFCASSPRGGFFGETEAFFGQGTRLTVV.

This CDR3 is CASSYSTGYGYTF. The CDR3 coding sequence is TGTGCCAGCAGTTACTCGACCGGGTATGGCTACACCTTC. This chain joins TRBV6-5 and TRBJ1-2; D not certain. This CDR3 spans 13 amino acids. Germline CDR1 MNHEY, CDR2 SVGAGI. V lost 0 bases to trimming and J lost 5 bases, with 7 bases between them.

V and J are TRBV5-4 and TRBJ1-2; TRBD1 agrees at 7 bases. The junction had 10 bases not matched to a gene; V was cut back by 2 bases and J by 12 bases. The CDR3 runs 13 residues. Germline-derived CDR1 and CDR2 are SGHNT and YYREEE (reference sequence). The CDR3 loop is CASSFDRAQRNTF. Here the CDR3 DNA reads TGTGCCAGCAGCTTCGACAGGGCCCAACGCAACACCTTC.

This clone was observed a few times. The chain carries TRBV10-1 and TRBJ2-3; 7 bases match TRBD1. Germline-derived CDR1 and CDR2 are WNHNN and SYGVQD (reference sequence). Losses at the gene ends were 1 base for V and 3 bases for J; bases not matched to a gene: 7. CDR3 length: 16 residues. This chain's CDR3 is CASSEWAAGGTDTQYF. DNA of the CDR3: TGCGCCAGCAGTGAGTGGGCGGCAGGGGGAACAGATACGCAGTATTTT.

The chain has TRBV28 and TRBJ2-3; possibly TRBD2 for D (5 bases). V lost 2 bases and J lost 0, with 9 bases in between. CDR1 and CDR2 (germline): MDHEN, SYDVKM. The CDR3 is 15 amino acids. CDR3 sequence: CASSLPGLSTDTQYF. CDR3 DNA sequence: TGTGCCAGCAGTTTACCGGGGTTGAGCACAGATACGCAGTATTTT. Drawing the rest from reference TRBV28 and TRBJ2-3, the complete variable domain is DVKVTQSSRYLVKRTGEKVFLECVQDMDHENMFWYRQDPGLGLRLIYFSYDVKMKEKGDIPEGYSVSREKKERFSLILESASTNQTSMYLCASSLPGLSTDTQYFGPGTRLTVL.

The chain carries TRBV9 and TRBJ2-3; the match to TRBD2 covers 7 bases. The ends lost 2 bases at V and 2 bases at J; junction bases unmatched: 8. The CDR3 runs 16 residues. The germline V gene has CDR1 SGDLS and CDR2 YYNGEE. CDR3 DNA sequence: TGTGCCAGCAGCGTCCACCGGGACTACCCCACAGATACGCAGTATTTT. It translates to CASSVHRDYPTDTQYF.

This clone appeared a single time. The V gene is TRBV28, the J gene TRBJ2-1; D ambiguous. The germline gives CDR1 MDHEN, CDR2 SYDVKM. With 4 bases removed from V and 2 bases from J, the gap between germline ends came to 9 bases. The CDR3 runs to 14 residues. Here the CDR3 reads CASSSRVAYNEQFF. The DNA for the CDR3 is TGTGCCAGCAGTTCCCGTGTAGCCTACAATGAGCAGTTCTTC.

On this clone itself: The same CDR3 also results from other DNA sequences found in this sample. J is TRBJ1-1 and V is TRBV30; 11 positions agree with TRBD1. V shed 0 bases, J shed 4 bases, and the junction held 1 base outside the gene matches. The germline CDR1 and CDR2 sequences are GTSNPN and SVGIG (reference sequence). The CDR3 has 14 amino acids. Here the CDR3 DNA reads TGTGCCTGGAGTGTGGGGACAGGGGGCACTGAAGCTTTCTTT. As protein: CAWSVGTGGTEAFF.

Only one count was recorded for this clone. CDR3 DNA: TGTGCCAGCAGTTTGCAGGACAGGGCCTATGGCTACACCTTC. It specifies CASSLQDRAYGYTF. This chain connects TRBV28 to TRBJ1-2, with 8 bases aligning to TRBD1. Germline lookup yields CDR1 MDHEN and CDR2 SYDVKM. The junction had 4 bases not matched to a gene; V was cut back by 3 bases and J by 4 bases. The CDR3 extends over 14 amino acids.

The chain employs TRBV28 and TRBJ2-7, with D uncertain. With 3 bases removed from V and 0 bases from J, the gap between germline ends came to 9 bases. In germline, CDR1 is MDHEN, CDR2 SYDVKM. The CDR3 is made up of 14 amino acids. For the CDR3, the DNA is TGTGCCAGCAGTTTTTATGTCAGCTCCTACGAGCAGTACTTC. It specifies CASSFYVSSYEQYF.

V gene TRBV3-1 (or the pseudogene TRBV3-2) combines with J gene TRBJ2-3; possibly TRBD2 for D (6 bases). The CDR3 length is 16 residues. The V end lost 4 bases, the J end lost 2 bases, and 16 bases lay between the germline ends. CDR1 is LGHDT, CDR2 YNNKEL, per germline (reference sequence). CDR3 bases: TGTGCCAGCAGCCCAGAGGGACTCCTAAACACAGATACGCAGTATTTT. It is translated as CASSPEGLLNTDTQYF.

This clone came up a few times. CDR3 protein: CASSWGQWGNQPQHF. The CDR3 DNA reads TGTGCCAGCAGTTGGGGACAATGGGGCAATCAGCCCCAGCATTTT. The rearrangement uses TRBV28 and TRBJ1-5, with D maybe TRBD1 (6 bases). The germline V gene encodes CDR1 MDHEN and CDR2 SYDVKM. Trimming cost V 4 bases and J 2 bases, with 12 bases left between them. The CDR3 is 15 amino acids.

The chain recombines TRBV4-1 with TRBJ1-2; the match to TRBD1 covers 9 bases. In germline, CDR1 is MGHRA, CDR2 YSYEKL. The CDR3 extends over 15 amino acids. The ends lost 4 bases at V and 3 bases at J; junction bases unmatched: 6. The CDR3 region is CASSPRDRVDYGYTF. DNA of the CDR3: TGCGCCAGCAGCCCCCGGGACAGGGTTGACTATGGCTACACCTTC.

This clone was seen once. CDR3 coding DNA: TGCGCCAGCAGCCAAGATGAAGGAGCCCAGCATTTT. Translated, it gives CASSQDEGAQHF. The chain employs TRBV4-1 and TRBJ1-5; D is unclear. This CDR3 has 12 amino acids. With 0 bases removed from V and 11 bases from J, the gap between germline ends came to 8 bases. Per the germline V gene, CDR1 is MGHRA and CDR2 is YSYEKL.

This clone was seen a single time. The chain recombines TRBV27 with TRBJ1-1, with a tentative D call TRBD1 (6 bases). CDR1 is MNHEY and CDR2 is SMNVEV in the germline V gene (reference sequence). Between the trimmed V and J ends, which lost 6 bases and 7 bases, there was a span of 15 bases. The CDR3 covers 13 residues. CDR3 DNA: TGTGCCAGCAGGAAAACAGGGTATGTTGAAGCTTTCTTT. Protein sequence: CASRKTGYVEAFF.

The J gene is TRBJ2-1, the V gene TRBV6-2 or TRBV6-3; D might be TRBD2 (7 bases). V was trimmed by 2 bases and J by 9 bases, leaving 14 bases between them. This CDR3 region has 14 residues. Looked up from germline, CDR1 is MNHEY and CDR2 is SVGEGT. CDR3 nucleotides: TGTGCCAGCAGTTACGGGGGGGGCCGGGGTGAGCAGTTCTTC. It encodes CASSYGGGRGEQFF.

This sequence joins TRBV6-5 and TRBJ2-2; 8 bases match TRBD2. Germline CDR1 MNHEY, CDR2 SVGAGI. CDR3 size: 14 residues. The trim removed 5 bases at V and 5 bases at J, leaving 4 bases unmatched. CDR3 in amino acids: CASSSGGGTGELFF. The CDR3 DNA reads TGTGCCAGCAGTAGCGGGGGAGGAACCGGGGAGCTGTTTTTT.

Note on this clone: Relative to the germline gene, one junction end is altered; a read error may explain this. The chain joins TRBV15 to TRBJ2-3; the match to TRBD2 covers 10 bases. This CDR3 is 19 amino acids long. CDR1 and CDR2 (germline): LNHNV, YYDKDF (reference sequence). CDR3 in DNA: TGTGCCACCAGCAGAGAGAGACGAAGCGGGGGGGCAAGCAAAGATACGCAGTATTTT. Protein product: CATSRERRSGGASKDTQYF.

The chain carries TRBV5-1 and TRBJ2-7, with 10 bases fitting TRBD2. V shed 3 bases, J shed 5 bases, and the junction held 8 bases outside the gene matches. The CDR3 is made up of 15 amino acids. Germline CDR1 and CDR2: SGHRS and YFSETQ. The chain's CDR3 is CASSYERGGRDEQYF. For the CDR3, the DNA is TGCGCCAGCAGCTACGAGCGGGGGGGCAGAGACGAGCAGTACTTC.

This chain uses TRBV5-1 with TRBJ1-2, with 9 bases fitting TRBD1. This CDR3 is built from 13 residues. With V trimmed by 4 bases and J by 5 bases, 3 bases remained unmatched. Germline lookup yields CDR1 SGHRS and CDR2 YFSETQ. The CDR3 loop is CASSPGTGYGYTF. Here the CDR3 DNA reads TGCGCCAGCAGCCCCGGGACAGGGTATGGCTACACCTTC.

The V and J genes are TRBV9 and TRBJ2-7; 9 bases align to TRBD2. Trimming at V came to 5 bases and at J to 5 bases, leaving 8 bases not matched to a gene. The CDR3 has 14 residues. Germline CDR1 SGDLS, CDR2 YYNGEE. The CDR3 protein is CASSRSGGGNEQYF. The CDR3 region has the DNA TGTGCCAGCAGTCGTAGCGGGGGAGGGAACGAGCAGTACTTC.

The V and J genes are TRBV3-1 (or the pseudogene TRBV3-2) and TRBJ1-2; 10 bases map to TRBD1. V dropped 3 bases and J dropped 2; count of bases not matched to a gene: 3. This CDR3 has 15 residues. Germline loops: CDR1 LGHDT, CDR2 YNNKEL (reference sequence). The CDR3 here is CASSQGQGLNYGYTF. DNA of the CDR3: TGTGCCAGCAGCCAGGGACAGGGGCTGAACTATGGCTACACCTTC.

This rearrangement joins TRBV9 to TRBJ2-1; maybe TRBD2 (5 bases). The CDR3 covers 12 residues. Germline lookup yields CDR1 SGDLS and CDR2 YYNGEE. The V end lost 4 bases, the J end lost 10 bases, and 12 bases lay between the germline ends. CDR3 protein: CASSMDSSEQFF. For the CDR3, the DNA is TGTGCCAGCAGCATGGACTCCTCAGAGCAGTTCTTC.